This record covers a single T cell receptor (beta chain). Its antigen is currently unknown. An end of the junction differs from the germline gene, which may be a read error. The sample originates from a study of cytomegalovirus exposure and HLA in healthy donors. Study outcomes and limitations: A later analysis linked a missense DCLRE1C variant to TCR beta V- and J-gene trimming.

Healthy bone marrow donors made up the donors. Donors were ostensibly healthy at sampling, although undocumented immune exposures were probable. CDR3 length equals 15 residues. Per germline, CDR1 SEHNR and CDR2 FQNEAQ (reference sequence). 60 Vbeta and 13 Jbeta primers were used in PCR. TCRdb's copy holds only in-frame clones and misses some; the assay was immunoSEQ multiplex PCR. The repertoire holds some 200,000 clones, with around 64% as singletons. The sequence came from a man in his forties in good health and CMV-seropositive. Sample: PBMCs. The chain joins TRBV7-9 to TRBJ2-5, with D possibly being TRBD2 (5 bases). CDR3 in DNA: TGTTCCAGCAGCTTAGGCGGAGCGGCCGTAGAGACCCAGTACTTC. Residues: CSSSLGGAAVETQYF.